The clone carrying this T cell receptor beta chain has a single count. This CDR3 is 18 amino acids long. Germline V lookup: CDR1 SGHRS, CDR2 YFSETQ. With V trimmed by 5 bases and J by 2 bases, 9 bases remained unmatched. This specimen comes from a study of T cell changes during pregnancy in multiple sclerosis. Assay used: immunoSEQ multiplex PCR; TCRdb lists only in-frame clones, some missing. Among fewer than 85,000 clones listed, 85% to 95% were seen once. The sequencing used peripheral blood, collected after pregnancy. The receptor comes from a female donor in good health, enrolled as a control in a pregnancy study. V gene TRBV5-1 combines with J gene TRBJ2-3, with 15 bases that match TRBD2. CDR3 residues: CASRYGLAGGPNTDTQYF. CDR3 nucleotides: TGCGCCAGCAGATACGGACTAGCGGGGGGGCCGAACACAGATACGCAGTATTTT.